This T cell receptor (beta chain) was identified in a study of T-cell memory formation after mild COVID-19. Overall study context: The TCR clusters were mostly specific to one donor.

Using constant-segment primers, 5'RACE produced TCR alpha and TCR beta cDNA libraries carrying sample barcodes and UMIs. TCRdb reprocessed the 5' RACE reads with MiXCR, giving one entry per CDR3 protein. This sample has more than 250,000 distinct CDR3 sequences; 16% occur once, and the top ten carry 22%. Notes on the study in general: Contracting CD4+ clones were located mainly in CM and EM, and CD8+ clones in EMRA. Memory sampled before infection contained some responding clones, suggesting cross-reactive memory joined.

In its sample, this clonotype was seen a few times. Its cognate antigen is unknown. In germline, CDR1 is LNHDA, CDR2 SQIVND (reference sequence). The CDR3 loop spans 14 amino acids. Trimming took 5 bases from V and 0 from J, leaving 10 bases between them. The source is a man aged 18 to 30 who had mild COVID-19 (a few samples of this study predate the infection). Cell type and time point are not known. Specimen: PBMCs or a T cell subset sorted from them (not recorded which). This chain joins TRBV19 and TRBJ1-1; unclear D gene. The CDR3 nucleotides read TGTGCCAGTAGTCTTGTGGCGGTGAACACTGAAGCTTTCTTT. Translated, it gives CASSLVAVNTEAFF.